These T cell receptor beta chains were read from a single sample in a study of blood T cells in healthy people across ages. One entry per CDR3 protein, called by TCRdb with MiXCR from the 5' RACE reads. The sample records 700,000 or so distinct CDR3 sequences, about 43% being singletons. The material sequenced was blood. Source of these receptors: an elderly man in good health. Both conserved end residues are part of each CDR3. D genes are given only for firm matches. A row's size may be missing; if present it is once, few, many or a size class.

d_gene,v_gene,abundance,j_gene,CDR3nt,CDR3aa
.,TRBV3-1,many,TRBJ2-7,TGTGCCAGCAGCCTAGCGGCTCAGCAGTACTTC,CASSLAAQQYF
TRBD2,TRBV4-2,.,TRBJ2-1,TGTGCCAGCAGCCCTGCGGGAGGTAACAACAATGAGCAGTTCTTC,CASSPAGGNNNEQFF
.,TRBV6-5,.,TRBJ1-2,TGTGCCAGCAGTGAAACAGGGAGGGATGGCTACACCTTC,CASSETGRDGYTF
.,TRBV10-3,.,TRBJ1-1,TGTGCCATCAGACAGAACACTGAAGCTTTCTTT,CAIRQNTEAFF
.,TRBV29-1,.,TRBJ2-7,TGCAGCGTTATCCTCCCGGGAGGACAGCTTTACGAGCAGTACTTC,CSVILPGGQLYEQYF
TRBD1,TRBV7-2,.,TRBJ2-4,TGTGCCAGCAGCTTAAGGGGGCCGATGAATGAGCAGTACTTC,CASSLRGPMNEQYF
TRBD2,TRBV27,.,TRBJ2-1,TGTGCCAGCTACGCCAAGGTTAGCGGGAGATGGGACTACAATGAGCAGTTCTTC,CASYAKVSGRWDYNEQFF
TRBD1,TRBV14,.,TRBJ2-6,TGTGCCAGCAGCCCCCGGACAGGGTGGCTCGCCTCTGGGGCCAACGTCCTGACTTTC,CASSPRTGWLASGANVLTF
.,TRBV12-3/TRBV12-4,.,TRBJ2-1,TGTGCCAGCTTCATGAGGGAGACCCCCTACAATGAGCAGTTCTTC,CASFMRETPYNEQFF
.,TRBV3-1,few,TRBJ2-7,TGTGCCAGCAGCCAAGATGGTGCCGGGGGCGGTGGAGGGGAGCAGTACTTC,CASSQDGAGGGGGEQYF
.,TRBV4-2,.,TRBJ1-1,TGTGCCAGCAGCCAAGGGTCATGGGCCACTGAAGCTTTCTTT,CASSQGSWATEAFF
TRBD1,TRBV14,.,TRBJ2-1,TGTGCCAGCAGCCACTATCGGACAGGGGGCCGTTTCAATGAGCAGTTCTTC,CASSHYRTGGRFNEQFF
.,TRBV4-2,many,TRBJ2-7,TGTGCCAGCAGCCAAGAGTGGGGATCCAACGAGCAGTACTTC,CASSQEWGSNEQYF
TRBD1,TRBV11-2,few,TRBJ2-4,TGTGCCAGCAGCCAACGGGACAGGGTCGTGAACATTCAGTACTTC,CASSQRDRVVNIQYF
TRBD1,TRBV4-2,.,TRBJ2-1,TGTGCCAGCAGCCAAGATCAGGGGGTTTACAATGAGCAGTTCTTC,CASSQDQGVYNEQFF
.,TRBV25-1,many,TRBJ2-2,TGTGCCAGCACCGCATTGGGTGGGACCGGGGAGCTGTTTTTT,CASTALGGTGELFF
TRBD1,TRBV7-2,many,TRBJ1-2,TGTGCCAGCAGCGTAGGGACAGAATATGGCTACACCTTC,CASSVGTEYGYTF
TRBD1,TRBV6-5,few,TRBJ2-7,TGTGCCAGCAGTTACCGGACAGGGGCAGCCTACGAGCAGTACTTC,CASSYRTGAAYEQYF
.,TRBV10-3,.,TRBJ2-5,TGTGCCATCAGTGAGCCACTCCAAGAGACCCAGTACTTC,CAISEPLQETQYF
.,TRBV10-3,few,TRBJ1-5,TGTGCCATCAGTGAGATTAGGGATGGGCAGCCCCAGCATTTT,CAISEIRDGQPQHF
.,TRBV24-1,.,TRBJ2-3,TGTGCCACCAGTGATTTTCCCTCAGATACGCAGTATTTT,CATSDFPSDTQYF
TRBD1,TRBV5-1,few,TRBJ1-2,TGCGCCAGCAGCCCATCGGGACAGGGTGACTATGGCTACACCTTC,CASSPSGQGDYGYTF
TRBD2,TRBV3-1,.,TRBJ2-5,TGTGCCAGCAGCCAAGCAGGTTCTAGCGGGGAGACCCAGTACTTC,CASSQAGSSGETQYF
.,TRBV4-2,.,TRBJ2-4,TGTGCCAGCAGCCCAATAGCTCTGGGACCTACGAGCAGTACTTTC,CASSPIALGPTSSTF
.,TRBV7-8,.,TRBJ2-4,TGTGCCAGCAGCTTAGTGGGGGGGCTTGAAAACATTCAGTACTTC,CASSLVGGLENIQYF
TRBD2,TRBV7-9,few,TRBJ2-3,TGTGCCAGCAGCTTCGGACTAGCGGGAGGTAGCACAGATACGCAGTATTTT,CASSFGLAGGSTDTQYF
TRBD2,TRBV3-1,.,TRBJ2-7,TGTGCCAGCCGGGGAGCGGGGATCTACGAGCAGTACTTC,CASRGAGIYEQYF
.,TRBV7-9,.,TRBJ2-1,TGTGCCAGCCGAGCCCGCTACAATGAGCAGTTCTTC,CASRARYNEQFF
TRBD2,TRBV6-4,once,TRBJ2-3,TGTGTCAGCTCCGGGACTAGATGGGATACGCAGTATTTT,CVSSGTRWDTQYF
.,TRBV29-1,few,TRBJ2-7,TGCAGCGTAAAAGACTACGCCGGGTCCTACAATGAGCAGTACTTC,CSVKDYAGSYNEQYF
TRBD2,TRBV7-2,.,TRBJ2-5,TGTGCCAGCAGCTTAGGACTAGCGGGGGCCCGGGAGACCCAGTACTTC,CASSLGLAGARETQYF
TRBD2,TRBV4-2,.,TRBJ2-7,TGTGCCAGCAGCACCGGGACTAGCGGGGGCCCTGCCTCCTACGAGCAGTACTTC,CASSTGTSGGPASYEQYF
.,TRBV27,few,TRBJ2-5,TGTGCCAGCAGTTTATCGGGAGCCTACCTAGAGACCCAGTACTTC,CASSLSGAYLETQYF
.,TRBV27,.,TRBJ2-5,TGTGCCAGCAGTCTCATGGGTACGGGAGAGACCCAGTACTTC,CASSLMGTGETQYF
TRBD1,TRBV2,.,TRBJ2-7,TGTGCCAGCAACACAGGGGGGCCCTACGAGCAGTACTTC,CASNTGGPYEQYF
TRBD2,TRBV20-1,few,TRBJ2-3,TGCAGTGCTAGAGACGGGGGGGTCCCAGATACGCAGTATTTT,CSARDGGVPDTQYF
.,TRBV7-9,.,TRBJ2-5,TGTGCCAGCAGCCCCCTACCGACTACCTTAATAGAGACCCAGTACTTC,CASSPLPTTLIETQYF
.,TRBV10-3,many,TRBJ2-5,TGTGCCACCGGACGTCCGGATGAGGTGCAAGAGACCCAGTACTTC,CATGRPDEVQETQYF
TRBD1,TRBV20-1,few,TRBJ2-7,TGCAGTGCCGGGACAGCTAAATCCTACAATGAGCAGTACTTC,CSAGTAKSYNEQYF
.,TRBV14,.,TRBJ1-2,TGTGCCAGCAGCCAGACCCAGGGATATGGCTACACCTTC,CASSQTQGYGYTF
.,TRBV25-1,once,TRBJ2-1,TGTGCCAGCAGTGAGGGGGTCAGGTCAATTTGGGATGAGCAGTTCTTC,CASSEGVRSIWDEQFF
.,TRBV10-3,.,TRBJ1-1,TGTGCCATCAGTGAGTTGAGTAGGTCGGCTTTCTTT,CAISELSRSAFF
TRBD1,TRBV7-4,.,TRBJ2-7,TGTGCCAGCAGCCATCGGGACAGGCCATCCTACGAGCAGTACTTC,CASSHRDRPSYEQYF
.,TRBV7-9,.,TRBJ2-1,TGTGCCAGCAGCTCGACAGGTCTGATCCTCCAACCCAATGAGCAGTTCTTC,CASSSTGLILQPNEQFF
.,TRBV7-2,many,TRBJ2-6,TGTGCCAGCAGCTCTACGACTAGGGGGAAATATGGGGCCAACGTCCTGACTTTC,CASSSTTRGKYGANVLTF
TRBD2,TRBV3-1,.,TRBJ2-1,TGTGCCAGCAGCCGGTCTAGCGGGAACTACAATGAGCAGTTCTTC,CASSRSSGNYNEQFF
TRBD1,TRBV6-5,.,TRBJ1-4,TGTGCCAGCAGGGACGACAGGGGGTCTAATGAAAAACTGTTTTTT,CASRDDRGSNEKLFF
.,TRBV12-3/TRBV12-4,.,TRBJ2-2,TGTGCCAGCAGTCCCCAAGGACCAATCACCGGGGAGCTGTTTTTT,CASSPQGPITGELFF
TRBD2,TRBV20-1,.,TRBJ2-1,TGCAGTGCTAACGATAAAGCGGGACTAGGAGGCAATGAGCAGTTCTTC,CSANDKAGLGGNEQFF
.,TRBV28,.,TRBJ1-5,TGTGCCAGCATCTCGGGACTGAATAGCAATCAGCCCCAGCATTTT,CASISGLNSNQPQHF
.,TRBV11-1,few,TRBJ1-4,TGTGCCAGTACCGTTGTTGAAGCGGGTGAAAAACTGTTTTTT,CASTVVEAGEKLFF
TRBD1,TRBV11-2,many,TRBJ1-2,TGTGCCAGCAGCCCTATCGGACAGGGAAACTATGGCTACACCTTC,CASSPIGQGNYGYTF
TRBD1,TRBV20-1,.,TRBJ1-5,TGCAGTGCTAGTCCGGGCAGGGGGCTTCGCCAGCCCCAGCATTTT,CSASPGRGLRQPQHF
TRBD1,TRBV10-2,few,TRBJ1-2,TGCGCCAGCAGTGAGGGCAGGGGGCCTACTAACTATGGCTACACCTTC,CASSEGRGPTNYGYTF
.,TRBV20-1,.,TRBJ2-3,TGCAGTGCTCTCATAGGGCCAGATACGCAGTATTTT,CSALIGPDTQYF
.,TRBV25-1,.,TRBJ2-7,TGTGCCAGCAGTGCGTCCCACCACGGGGGTGCAACAGAAAAGACCTACGAGCAGTACTTC,CASSASHHGGATEKTYEQYF
.,TRBV20-1,.,TRBJ1-6,TGCAGTGCTAGAGATAGGAGGCAATATAATTCACCCCTCCACTTT,CSARDRRQYNSPLHF
TRBD1,TRBV12-3/TRBV12-4,many,TRBJ2-3,TGCGCCAGCAGCCGGGACAGAAGCACAGATACGCAGTATTTT,CASSRDRSTDTQYF
.,TRBV6-5,few,TRBJ2-7,TGTGCCAGCAAAACCGGGACGTTTAACGCCGAGCAGTACTTC,CASKTGTFNAEQYF